This passage covers 8 T cell receptor beta chains from one sample sequenced in a study of persistence of HIV-infected CD4 T cells. What these receptors recognize is not known. The immunoSEQ assay was version 4, run in survey mode. Assay used: immunoSEQ multiplex PCR; TCRdb lists only in-frame clones, some missing. This sample has over 25,000 clones, with around 82% found just once. Lysates of CMV-infected fibroblasts at roughly 10 ug/mL stimulated these cells. Memory cells lacking CD40L and CD69 with high CD45RO were sorted. The specimen was CD4+ T cells sorted from PBMCs after roughly 18-hour stimulation, collected from a patient who received antiretroviral therapy. Receptors were obtained from an adult man with HIV who was CMV-seropositive.

The chain links TRBV12-3 or TRBV12-4 to TRBJ1-1; D unresolved. Trimming pared 6 bases from V and 8 bases from J, leaving 16 bases between. The CDR3 is 13 amino acids. CDR3 residues: CASSLDYLGEAFF. The CDR3 DNA reads TGTGCCAGCAGCCTCGACTACCTCGGGGAAGCTTTCTTT.

The chain recombines TRBV19 with TRBJ1-2; 7 positions match TRBD1. Germline CDR1 reads LNHDA; CDR2 reads SQIVND (reference sequence). CDR3 length: 13 residues. V trimming: 9 bases; J trimming: 4 bases; junction bases outside the gene matches: 8. CDR3 loop: CASQQGLSYGYTF. The CDR3 coding sequence is TGTGCCAGCCAACAGGGGTTAAGCTATGGCTACACCTTC.

The rearrangement uses TRBV25-1 and TRBJ2-3; 9 bases map to TRBD1. Per germline, CDR1 MGHDK and CDR2 SYGVNS. Trimming cost V 4 bases and J 3 bases; bases outside gene matches: 5. CDR3 length: 15 amino acids. The CDR3 DNA is TGTGCCAGCAGTGGAAACAGGGGGCGAACAGATACGCAGTATTTT. This codes for CASSGNRGRTDTQYF. Filled out from reference TRBV25-1 and TRBJ2-3, the complete variable domain reads EADIYQTPRYLVIGTGKKITLECSQTMGHDKMYWYQQDPGMELHLIHYSYGVNSTEKGDLSSESTVSRIRTEHFPLTLESARPSHTSQYLCASSGNRGRTDTQYFGPGTRLTVL.

The chain combines TRBV21-1 with TRBJ1-4. TRBV21-1 is classified as a pseudogene. CDR3 length: 16 residues. DNA for the CDR3: TGTGCCAGCAGCAAAAGAGGAGGTGCAACTAATGAAAAACTGTTTTTT. Its protein is CASSKRGGATNEKLFF.

The chain carries TRBV9 and TRBJ2-2; the D is unclear. The CDR3 sequence is 13 residues long. Per germline, CDR1 SGDLS and CDR2 YYNGEE. V was pared by 3 bases and J by 6 bases, with 9 bases between. The CDR3 bases are TGTGCCAGCAGCGCGGTAGCACCCGGGGAGCTGTTTTTT. The encoded protein is CASSAVAPGELFF.

V is TRBV19 and J is TRBJ1-5, with 8 bases identical to TRBD1. V shed 10 bases and J 0 bases; nucleotides not matched to a gene: 14. Germline loops: CDR1 LNHDA, CDR2 SQIVND (reference sequence). The CDR3 totals 17 residues. CDR3 nucleotides: TGTGCCACCGAACCCGGACAGGGATCCTATAGCAATCAGCCCCAGCATTTT. Translated: CATEPGQGSYSNQPQHF.

The J gene is TRBJ2-7, the V gene TRBV7-2; the D gene is possibly TRBD2 (6 bases). Germline V gives CDR1 SGHTA, CDR2 FQGNSA. This CDR3 comprises 14 residues. Trimming left V 3 bases short and J 6 bases short, with 15 bases between. CDR3 protein: CASSFIVRGSEQYF. CDR3 coding DNA: TGTGCCAGCAGCTTCATCGTACGGGGGAGCGAGCAGTACTTC.

This sequence joins TRBV28 and TRBJ2-2; D not resolved. V was clipped by 6 bases and J by 1 base, with 6 bases between them. Germline CDR1 MDHEN, CDR2 SYDVKM. The length of the CDR3 is 13 residues. The chain's CDR3 is CASRLRNTGELFF. CDR3 coding DNA: TGTGCCAGCAGGTTGAGGAACACCGGGGAGCTGTTTTTT. Based on the CDR3 plus reference TRBV28 and TRBJ2-2, the full variable domain is DVKVTQSSRYLVKRTGEKVFLECVQDMDHENMFWYRQDPGLGLRLIYFSYDVKMKEKGDIPEGYSVSREKKERFSLILESASTNQTSMYLCASRLRNTGELFFGEGSRLTVL.